The source of this TCR beta chain is a study of T cells in localized non-small cell lung cancer. Study conclusions and caveats: Appearance in adjacent lung was seen for a median 57 of the top 100 tumor clones. Multi-region tumor sequencing was not done, so intratumor heterogeneity could not be excluded.

A few counts support this clone. Its antigen is unidentified. Germline lookup yields CDR1 SGHAT and CDR2 FQNNGV. The ends were cut back, 4 bases at V and 1 base at J, with 7 bases in the middle. The CDR3 sequence is 14 residues long. Some clones are missing from TCRdb's copy, which holds only in-frame ones; the method was immunoSEQ multiplex PCR. The sample holds approximately 30,000 clones; approximately 81% are singletons and the top ten take about two fifths. The chain combines TRBV11-2 with TRBJ2-2, with D uncertain. The source of this sequence is a male donor aged 60 or older with stage II squamous cell lung carcinoma. Sequencing used peripheral blood, obtained before any cancer treatment. The CDR3, as DNA: TGTGCCAGCAGCTCTACTTGGAACACCGGGGAGCTGTTTTTT. It translates to CASSSTWNTGELFF.